This T cell receptor (beta chain) stems from a study of blood T cell repertoires in COVID-19. Study at large: Acute-phase and convalescent COVID-19 samples originated in the United States, Italy and Spain.

Some clones are missing from TCRdb's copy, which holds only in-frame ones; the method was immunoSEQ multiplex PCR. This table holds around 150,000 clones, more than 75% found once. The sequence derives from a man in his 70s with acute or convalescent COVID-19. The sample was peripheral blood.

The CDR3 DNA reads as TGTGCCAGCAGCGTAGCAGGGACAGCTAATGAAAAACTGTTTTTT. Protein product: CASSVAGTANEKLFF. This rearrangement joins TRBV9 to TRBJ1-4; 7 bases line up with TRBD1. CDR1 is SGDLS and CDR2 is YYNGEE in the germline V gene. The CDR3 runs to 15 residues. V shed 0 bases and J 3 bases; nucleotides not matched to a gene: 2.